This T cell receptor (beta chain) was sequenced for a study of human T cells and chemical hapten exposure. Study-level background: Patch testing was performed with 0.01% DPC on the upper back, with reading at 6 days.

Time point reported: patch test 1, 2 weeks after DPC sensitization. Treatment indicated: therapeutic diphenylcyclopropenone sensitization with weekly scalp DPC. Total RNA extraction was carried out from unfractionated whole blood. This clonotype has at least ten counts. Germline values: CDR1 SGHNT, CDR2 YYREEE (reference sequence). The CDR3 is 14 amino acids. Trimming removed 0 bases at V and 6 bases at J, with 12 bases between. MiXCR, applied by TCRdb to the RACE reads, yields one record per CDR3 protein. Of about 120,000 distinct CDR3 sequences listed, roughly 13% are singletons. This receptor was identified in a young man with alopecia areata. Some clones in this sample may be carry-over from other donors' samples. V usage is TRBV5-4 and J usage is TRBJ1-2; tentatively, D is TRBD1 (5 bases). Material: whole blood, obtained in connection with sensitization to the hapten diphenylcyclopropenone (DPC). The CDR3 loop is CASSLAAGRNGYTF. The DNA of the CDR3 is TGTGCCAGCAGCTTGGCTGCAGGGAGAAATGGCTACACCTTC.